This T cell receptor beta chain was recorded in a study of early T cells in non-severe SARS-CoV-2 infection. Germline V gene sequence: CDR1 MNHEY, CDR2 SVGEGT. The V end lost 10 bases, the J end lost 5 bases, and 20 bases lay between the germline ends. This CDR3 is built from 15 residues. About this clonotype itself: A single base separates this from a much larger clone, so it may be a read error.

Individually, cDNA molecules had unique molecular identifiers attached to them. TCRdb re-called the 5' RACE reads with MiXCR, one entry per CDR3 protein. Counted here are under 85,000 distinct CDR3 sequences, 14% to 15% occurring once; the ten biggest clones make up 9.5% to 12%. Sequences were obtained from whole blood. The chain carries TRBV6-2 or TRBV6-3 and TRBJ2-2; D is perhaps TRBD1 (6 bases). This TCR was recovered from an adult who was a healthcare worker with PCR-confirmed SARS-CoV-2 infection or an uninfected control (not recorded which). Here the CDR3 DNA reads TGTGCCAACAAGGGCGGGCAGGGGCCGACCGGGGAGCTGTTTTTT. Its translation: CANKGGQGPTGELFF.